The clone carrying this T cell receptor (beta chain) was seen only once. The sample originates from a study of blood T cell repertoires in COVID-19. Study information: Acute-phase and convalescent COVID-19 samples originated in the United States, Italy and Spain. PBMCs, B-cell-depleted T cells, or T cells provided the cDNA or gDNA that made up the material.

Authors' analysis steps: Using reference gene primer amplification, nucleated cell counts were estimated. The protocol was immunoSEQ multiplex PCR, while the TCRdb copy is restricted to in-frame clones and leaves out a portion. V, J and clone size are taken as reported in that table, and D and trimming were inferred from the DNA itself. The sample includes some 77,000 clones, about 86% seen only once; the top ten take roughly 27%. V dropped 0 bases and J dropped 4 bases, with 10 bases sitting between them. Germline values: CDR1 GTSNPN, CDR2 SVGIG (reference sequence). The CDR3 loop spans 13 amino acids.

The sequencing sample was made of peripheral blood. This TCR derives from a man between 65 and 85 years old with acute or convalescent COVID-19. The V gene is TRBV30, the J gene TRBJ2-7; TRBD1 is a possible D gene (6 bases). The CDR3 DNA follows: TGTGCCTGGAGTGTTATGACAGGTTACGAGCAGTACTTC. It yields the protein CAWSVMTGYEQYF.